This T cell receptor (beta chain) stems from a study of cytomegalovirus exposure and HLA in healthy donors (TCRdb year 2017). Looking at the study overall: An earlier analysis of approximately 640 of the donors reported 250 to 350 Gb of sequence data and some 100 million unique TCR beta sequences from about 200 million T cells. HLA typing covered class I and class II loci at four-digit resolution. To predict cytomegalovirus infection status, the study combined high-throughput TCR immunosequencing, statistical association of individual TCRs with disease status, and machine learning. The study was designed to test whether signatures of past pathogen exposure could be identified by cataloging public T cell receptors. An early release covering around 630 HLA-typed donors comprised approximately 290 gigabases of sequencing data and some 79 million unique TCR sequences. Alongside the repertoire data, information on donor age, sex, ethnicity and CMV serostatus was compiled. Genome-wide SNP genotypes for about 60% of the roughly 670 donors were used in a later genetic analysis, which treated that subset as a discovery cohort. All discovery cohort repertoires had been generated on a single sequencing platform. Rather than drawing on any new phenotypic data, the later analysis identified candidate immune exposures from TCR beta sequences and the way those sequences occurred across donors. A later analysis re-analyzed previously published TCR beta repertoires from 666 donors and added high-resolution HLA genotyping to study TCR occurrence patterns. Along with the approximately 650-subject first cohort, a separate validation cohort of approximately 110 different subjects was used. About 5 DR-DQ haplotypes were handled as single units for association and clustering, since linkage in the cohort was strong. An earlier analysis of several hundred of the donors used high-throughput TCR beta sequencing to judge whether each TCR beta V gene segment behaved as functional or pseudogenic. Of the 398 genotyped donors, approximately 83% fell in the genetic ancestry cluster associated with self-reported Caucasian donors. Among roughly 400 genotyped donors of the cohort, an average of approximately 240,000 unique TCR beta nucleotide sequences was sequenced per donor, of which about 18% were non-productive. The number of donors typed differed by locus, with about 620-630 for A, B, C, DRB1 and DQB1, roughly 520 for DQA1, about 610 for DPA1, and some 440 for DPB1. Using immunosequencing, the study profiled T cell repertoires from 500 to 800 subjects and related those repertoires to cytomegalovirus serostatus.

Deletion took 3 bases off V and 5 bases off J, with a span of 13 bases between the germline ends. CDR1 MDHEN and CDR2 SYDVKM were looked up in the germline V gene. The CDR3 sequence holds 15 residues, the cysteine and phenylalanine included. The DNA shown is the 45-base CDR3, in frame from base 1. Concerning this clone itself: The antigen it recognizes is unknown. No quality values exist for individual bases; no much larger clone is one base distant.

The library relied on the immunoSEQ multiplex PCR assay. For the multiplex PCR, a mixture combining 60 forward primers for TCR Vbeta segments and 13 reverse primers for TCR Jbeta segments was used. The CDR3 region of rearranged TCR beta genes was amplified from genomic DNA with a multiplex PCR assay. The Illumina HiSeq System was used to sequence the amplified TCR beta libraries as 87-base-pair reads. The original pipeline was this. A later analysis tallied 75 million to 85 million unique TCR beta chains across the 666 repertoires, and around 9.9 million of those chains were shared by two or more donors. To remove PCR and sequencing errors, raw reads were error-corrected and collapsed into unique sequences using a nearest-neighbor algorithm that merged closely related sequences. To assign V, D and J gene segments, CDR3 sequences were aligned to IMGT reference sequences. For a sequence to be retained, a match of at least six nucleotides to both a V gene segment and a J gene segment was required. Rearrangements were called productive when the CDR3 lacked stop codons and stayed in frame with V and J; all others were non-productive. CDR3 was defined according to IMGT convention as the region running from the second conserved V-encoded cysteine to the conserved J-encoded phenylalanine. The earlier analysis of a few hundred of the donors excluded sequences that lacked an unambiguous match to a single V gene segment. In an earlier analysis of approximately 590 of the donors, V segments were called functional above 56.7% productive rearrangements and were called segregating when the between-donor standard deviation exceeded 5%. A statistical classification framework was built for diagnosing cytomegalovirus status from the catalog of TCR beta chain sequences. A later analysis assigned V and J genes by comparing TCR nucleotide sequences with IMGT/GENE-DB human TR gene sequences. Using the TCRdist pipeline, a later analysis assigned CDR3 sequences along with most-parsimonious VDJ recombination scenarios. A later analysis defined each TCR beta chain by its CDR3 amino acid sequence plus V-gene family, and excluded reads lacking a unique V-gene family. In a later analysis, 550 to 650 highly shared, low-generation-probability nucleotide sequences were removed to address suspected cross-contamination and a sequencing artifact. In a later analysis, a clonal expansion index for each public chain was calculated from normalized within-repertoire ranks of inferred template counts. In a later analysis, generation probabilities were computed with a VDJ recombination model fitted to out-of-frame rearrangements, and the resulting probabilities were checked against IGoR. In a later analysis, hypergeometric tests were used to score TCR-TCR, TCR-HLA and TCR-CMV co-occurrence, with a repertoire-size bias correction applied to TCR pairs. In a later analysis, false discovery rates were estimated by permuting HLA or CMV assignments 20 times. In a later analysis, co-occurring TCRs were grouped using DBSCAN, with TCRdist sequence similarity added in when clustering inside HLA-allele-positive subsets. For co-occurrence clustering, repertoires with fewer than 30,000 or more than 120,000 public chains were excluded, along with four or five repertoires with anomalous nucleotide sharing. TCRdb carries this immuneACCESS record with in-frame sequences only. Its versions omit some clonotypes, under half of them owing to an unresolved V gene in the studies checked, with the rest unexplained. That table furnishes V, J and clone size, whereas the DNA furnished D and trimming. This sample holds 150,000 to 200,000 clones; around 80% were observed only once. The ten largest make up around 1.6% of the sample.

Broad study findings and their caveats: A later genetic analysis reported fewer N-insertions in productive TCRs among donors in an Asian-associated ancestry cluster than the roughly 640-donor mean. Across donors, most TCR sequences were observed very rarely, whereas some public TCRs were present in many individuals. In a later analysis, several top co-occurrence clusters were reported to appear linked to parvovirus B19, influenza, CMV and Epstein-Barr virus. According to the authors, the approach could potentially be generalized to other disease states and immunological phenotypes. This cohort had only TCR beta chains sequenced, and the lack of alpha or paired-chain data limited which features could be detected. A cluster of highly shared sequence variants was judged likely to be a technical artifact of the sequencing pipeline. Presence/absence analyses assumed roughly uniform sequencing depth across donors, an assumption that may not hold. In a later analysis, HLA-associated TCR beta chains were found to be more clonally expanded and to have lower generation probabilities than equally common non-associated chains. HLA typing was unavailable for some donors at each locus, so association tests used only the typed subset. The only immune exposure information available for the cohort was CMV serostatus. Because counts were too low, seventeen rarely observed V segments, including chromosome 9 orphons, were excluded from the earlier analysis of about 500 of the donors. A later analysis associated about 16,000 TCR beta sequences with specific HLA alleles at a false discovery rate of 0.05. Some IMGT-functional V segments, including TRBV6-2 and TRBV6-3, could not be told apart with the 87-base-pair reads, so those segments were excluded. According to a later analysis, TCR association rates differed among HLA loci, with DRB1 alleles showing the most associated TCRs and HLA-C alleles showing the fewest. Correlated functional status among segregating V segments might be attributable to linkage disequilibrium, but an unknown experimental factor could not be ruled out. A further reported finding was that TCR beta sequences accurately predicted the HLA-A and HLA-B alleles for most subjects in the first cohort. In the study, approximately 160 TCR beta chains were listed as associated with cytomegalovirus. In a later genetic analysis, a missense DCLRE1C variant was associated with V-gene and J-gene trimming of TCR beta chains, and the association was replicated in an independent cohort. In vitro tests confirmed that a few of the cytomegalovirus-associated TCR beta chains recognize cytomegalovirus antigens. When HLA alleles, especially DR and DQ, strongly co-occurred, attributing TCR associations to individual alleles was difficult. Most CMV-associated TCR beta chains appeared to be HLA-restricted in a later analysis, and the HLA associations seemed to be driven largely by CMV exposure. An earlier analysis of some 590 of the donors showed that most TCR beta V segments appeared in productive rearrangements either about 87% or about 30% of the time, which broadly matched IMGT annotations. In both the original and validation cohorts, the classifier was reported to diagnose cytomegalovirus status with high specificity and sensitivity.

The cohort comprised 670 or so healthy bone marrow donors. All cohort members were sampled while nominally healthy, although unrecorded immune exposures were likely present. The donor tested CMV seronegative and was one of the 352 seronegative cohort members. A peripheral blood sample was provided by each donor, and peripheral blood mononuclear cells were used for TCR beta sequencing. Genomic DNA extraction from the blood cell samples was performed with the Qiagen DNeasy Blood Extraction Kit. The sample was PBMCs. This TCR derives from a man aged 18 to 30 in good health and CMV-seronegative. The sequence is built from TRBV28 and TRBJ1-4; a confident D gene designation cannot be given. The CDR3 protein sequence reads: CASSFVQIQNEKLFF. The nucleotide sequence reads TGTGCCAGCAGTTTCGTACAGATCCAAAATGAAAAACTGTTTTTT.